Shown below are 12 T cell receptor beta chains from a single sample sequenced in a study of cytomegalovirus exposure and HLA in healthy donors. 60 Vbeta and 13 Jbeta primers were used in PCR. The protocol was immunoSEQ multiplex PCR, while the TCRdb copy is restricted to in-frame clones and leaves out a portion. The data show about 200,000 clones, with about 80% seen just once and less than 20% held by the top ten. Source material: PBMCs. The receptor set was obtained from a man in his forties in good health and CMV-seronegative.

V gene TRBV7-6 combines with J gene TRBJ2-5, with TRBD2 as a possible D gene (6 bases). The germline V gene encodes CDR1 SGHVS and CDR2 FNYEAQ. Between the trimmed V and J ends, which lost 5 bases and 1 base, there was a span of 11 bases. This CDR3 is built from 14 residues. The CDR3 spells CASSAGTLQETQYF. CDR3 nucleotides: TGTGCCAGCAGCGCCGGGACTCTCCAAGAGACCCAGTACTTC. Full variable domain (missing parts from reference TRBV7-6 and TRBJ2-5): GAGVSQSPRYKVTKRGQDVALRCDPISGHVSLYWYRQALGQGPEFLTYFNYEAQQDKSGLPNDRFSAERPEGSISTLTIQRTEQRDSAMYRCASSAGTLQETQYFGPGTRLLVL.

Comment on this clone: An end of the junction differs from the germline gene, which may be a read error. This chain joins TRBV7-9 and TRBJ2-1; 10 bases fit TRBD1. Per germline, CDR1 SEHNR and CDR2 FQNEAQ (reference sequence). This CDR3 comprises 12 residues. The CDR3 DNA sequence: TGTGCCAGCAGCTCCTGGGGGGGACAGGGGCTCTTC. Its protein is CASSSWGGQGLF.

CDR3: CASSLGQAYGYTF. CDR3 sequence (DNA): TGTGCCAGCAGTTTAGGACAGGCCTATGGCTACACCTTC. The chain is built from TRBV27 and TRBJ1-2, with 7 bases matching TRBD1. This CDR3 is 13 amino acids long. CDR1 is MNHEY, CDR2 SMNVEV, per germline (reference sequence). Trimming cost V 2 bases and J 4 bases; bases outside gene matches: 1.

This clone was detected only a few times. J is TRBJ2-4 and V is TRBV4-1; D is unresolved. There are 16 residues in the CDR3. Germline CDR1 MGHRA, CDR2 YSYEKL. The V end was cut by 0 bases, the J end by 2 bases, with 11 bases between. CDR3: CASSQEQQPPKNIQYF. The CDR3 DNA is TGCGCCAGCAGCCAAGAACAACAGCCTCCCAAAAACATTCAGTACTTC.

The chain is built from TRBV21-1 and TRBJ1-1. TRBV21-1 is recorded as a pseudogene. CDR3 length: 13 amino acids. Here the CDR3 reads CASSKLEASEAFF. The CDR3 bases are TGTGCCAGCAGCAAATTAGAGGCCTCTGAAGCTTTCTTT.

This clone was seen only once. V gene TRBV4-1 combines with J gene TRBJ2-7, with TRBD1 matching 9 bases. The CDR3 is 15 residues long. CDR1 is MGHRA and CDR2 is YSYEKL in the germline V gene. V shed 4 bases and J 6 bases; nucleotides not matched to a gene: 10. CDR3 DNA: TGCGCCAGCAGCCTTGTCGGACAGGGGAAGGGCGAGCAGTACTTC. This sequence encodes CASSLVGQGKGEQYF.

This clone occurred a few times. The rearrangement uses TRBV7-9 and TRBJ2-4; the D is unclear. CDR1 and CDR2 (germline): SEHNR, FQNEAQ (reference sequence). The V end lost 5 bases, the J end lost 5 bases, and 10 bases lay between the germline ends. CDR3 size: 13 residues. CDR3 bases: TGTGCCAGCAGCCTTAGATCGGAAAACATTCAGTACTTC. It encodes CASSLRSENIQYF.

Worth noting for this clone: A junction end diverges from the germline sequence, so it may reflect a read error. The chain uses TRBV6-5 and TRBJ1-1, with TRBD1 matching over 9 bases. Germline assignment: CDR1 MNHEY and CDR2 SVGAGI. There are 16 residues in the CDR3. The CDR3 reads CASSYGRDRANPEAFF. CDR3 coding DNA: TGTGCCAGCAGTTACGGGAGGGACAGGGCGAACCCTGAAGCTTTCTTT.

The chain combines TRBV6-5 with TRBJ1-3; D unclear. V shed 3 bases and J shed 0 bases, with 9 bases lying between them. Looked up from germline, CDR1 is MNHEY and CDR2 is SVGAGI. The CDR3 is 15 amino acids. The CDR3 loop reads CASSYGRSSGNTIYF. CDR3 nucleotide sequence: TGTGCCAGCAGTTATGGTCGCAGCTCTGGAAACACCATATATTTT.

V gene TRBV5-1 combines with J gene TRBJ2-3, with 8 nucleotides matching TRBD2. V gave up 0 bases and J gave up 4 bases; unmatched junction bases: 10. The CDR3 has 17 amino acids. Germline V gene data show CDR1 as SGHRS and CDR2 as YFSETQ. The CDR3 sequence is CASSLAGTREGSDTQYF. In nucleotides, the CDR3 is TGCGCCAGCAGCTTGGCCGGGACTAGAGAAGGTTCAGATACGCAGTATTTT.

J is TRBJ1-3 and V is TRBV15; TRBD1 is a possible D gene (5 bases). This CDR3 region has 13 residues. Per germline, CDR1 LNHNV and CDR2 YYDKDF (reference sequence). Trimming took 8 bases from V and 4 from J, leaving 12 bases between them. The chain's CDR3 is CATATGGGNTIYF. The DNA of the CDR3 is TGTGCCACCGCGACGGGGGGGGGAAACACCATATATTTT.

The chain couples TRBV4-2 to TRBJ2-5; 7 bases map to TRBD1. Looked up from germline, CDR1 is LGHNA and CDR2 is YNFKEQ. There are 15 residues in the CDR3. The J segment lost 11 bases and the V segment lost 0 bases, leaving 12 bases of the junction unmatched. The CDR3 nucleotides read TGTGCCAGCAGCCAAGACGTGACAGGGAACAGGGAGCAGTACTTC. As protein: CASSQDVTGNREQYF.